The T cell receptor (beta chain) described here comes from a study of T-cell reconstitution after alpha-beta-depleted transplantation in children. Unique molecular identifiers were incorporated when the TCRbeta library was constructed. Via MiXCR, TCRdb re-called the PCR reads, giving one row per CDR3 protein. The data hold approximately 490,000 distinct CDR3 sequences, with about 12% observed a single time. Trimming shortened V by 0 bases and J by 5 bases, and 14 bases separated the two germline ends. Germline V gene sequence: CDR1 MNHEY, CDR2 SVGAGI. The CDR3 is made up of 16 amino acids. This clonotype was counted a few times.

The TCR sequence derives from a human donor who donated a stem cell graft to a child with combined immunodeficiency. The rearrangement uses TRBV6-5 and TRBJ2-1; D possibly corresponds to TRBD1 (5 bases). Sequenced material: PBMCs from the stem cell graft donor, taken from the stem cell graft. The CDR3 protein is CASSYSKGQGNNEQFF. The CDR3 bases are TGTGCCAGCAGTTACTCGAAGGGGCAGGGAAACAATGAGCAGTTCTTC.